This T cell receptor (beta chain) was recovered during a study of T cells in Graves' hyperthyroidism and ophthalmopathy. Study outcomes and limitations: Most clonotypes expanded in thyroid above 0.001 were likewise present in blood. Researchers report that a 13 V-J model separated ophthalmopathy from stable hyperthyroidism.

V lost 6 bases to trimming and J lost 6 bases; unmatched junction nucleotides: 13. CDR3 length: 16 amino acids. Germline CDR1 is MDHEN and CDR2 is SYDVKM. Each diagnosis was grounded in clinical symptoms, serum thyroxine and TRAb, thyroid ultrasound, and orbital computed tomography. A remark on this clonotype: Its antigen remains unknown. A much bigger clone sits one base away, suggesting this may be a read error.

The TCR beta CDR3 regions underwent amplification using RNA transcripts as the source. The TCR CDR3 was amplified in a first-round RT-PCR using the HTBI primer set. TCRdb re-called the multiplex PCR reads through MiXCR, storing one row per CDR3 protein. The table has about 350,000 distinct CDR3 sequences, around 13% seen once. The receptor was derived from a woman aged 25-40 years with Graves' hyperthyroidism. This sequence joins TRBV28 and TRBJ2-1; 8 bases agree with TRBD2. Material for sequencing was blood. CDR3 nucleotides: TGTGCCAGCAGCTTAAGCGGGAGCAGGGGCTCCAATGAGCAGTTCTTC. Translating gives CASSLSGSRGSNEQFF.